This T cell receptor beta chain was captured in a study of patients and donors after allogeneic stem cell transplantation (dated by TCRdb to the early 2020s). Receptor libraries were prepared by RT-PCR. Sequenced on a NextSeq 550. In TCRdb, the public reads were trimmed at Q25 with fastp and aligned with MiXCR, with productive beta chains retained. For every CDR3 protein sequence, its rows merge into one entry that carries the most common genes and DNA. In all, the sample holds roughly 150,000 distinct CDR3 sequences, and more than 20% of those were seen once. Roughly 26% of the sample comes from the top ten. This clonotype turned up a few times. Its binding antigen is unknown. It has no much larger one-base neighbor in the sample; base qualities were not kept. The specimen was blood, either unsorted or a sorted T cell fraction (not recorded which). The TCR sequence derives from a human donor who was either an allogeneic HSCT recipient or a stem cell or donor lymphocyte infusion donor (not recorded which). It is not recorded whose cells these are; they may come from a transplant donor.

The nucleotides are TGTGCCACCAGTGATGCCAGGACCAAAGAGACCCAGTACTTC. Translated, this is CATSDARTKETQYF. The rearranged segments are TRBV24-1 and TRBJ2-5; a confident D gene designation cannot be given. From a lookup of the germline V gene, CDR1 and CDR2 are KGHDR and SFDVKD. Its CDR3 holds 14 amino acids, cysteine through phenylalanine. The kept DNA is CDR3 alone, 42 bases in frame from the first base. V is reduced by 3 bases and J by 3 bases, leaving a spacing of 10 bases between them.